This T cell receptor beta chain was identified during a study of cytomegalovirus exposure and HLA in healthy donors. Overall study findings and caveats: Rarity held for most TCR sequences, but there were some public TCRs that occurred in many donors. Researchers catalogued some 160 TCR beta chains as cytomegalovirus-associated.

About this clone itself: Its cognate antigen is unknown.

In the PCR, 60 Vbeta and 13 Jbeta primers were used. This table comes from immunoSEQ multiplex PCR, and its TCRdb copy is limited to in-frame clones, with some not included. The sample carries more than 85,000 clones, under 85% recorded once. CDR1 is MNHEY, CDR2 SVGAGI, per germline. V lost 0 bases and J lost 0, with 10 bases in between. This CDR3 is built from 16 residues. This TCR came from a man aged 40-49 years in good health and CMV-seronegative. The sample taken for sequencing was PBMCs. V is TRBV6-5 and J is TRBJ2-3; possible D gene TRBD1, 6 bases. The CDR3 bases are TGTGCCAGCAGTTACTCCGGACAGCTAAGCACAGATACGCAGTATTTT. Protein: CASSYSGQLSTDTQYF.